The clone carrying this T cell receptor beta chain occurred a few times. Its antigen is undetermined. For Graves' hyperthyroidism to be stable, ophthalmopathy could not progress within 18 months. Orbital computed tomography, thyroid ultrasound, serum thyroxine and TRAb, and clinical symptoms together informed the diagnoses. The entry originates in a study of T cells in Graves' hyperthyroidism and ophthalmopathy. Overall study results and limits: Most thyroid clonotypes expanded above 0.001 were also detected in blood.

Authors of the study amplified TCR beta CDR3 regions from RNA transcripts. Primed by the HTBI set, a first-round RT-PCR was run on the TCR CDR3. MiXCR, applied by TCRdb to the multiplex PCR reads, yields one record per CDR3 protein. The sample contains 700,000 to 850,000 distinct CDR3 sequences, approximately 40% of which appear only once. Germline values: CDR1 PRHDT, CDR2 FYEKMQ (reference sequence). V lost 3 bases, J lost 3 bases, and 3 bases stayed unmatched. The CDR3 contains 15 residues. This receptor was obtained from a woman aged 40 to 50 with Graves' hyperthyroidism. Sequencing used blood. The J gene is TRBJ2-5, the V gene TRBV13; TRBD2 matches at 11 bases. In nucleotides, the CDR3 is TGTGCCAGCAGCTTCTCTAGCGGGGGGAAAGAGACCCAGTACTTC. Its translation: CASSFSSGGKETQYF.